Shown below are 19 T cell receptor beta chains from a single sample sequenced in a study of vaccination effects on CD4 cells after COVID-19. These receptors are not linked to any known antigen. The repertoire was sequenced with immunoSEQ multiplex PCR; TCRdb's copy has only in-frame clones and lacks some. The table shows tens of thousands of clones, with over 60% occurring only once. The authors isolated CD4+ T cells after approximately 9 days of culture. Source: CD4+ T cells from PBMCs cultured without peptide, taken before COVID-19 vaccination. The receptors shown here come from a human donor who received a COVID-19 vaccine.

The genes are TRBV27 and TRBJ2-1; D perhaps matches TRBD2 (5 bases). This CDR3 region has 16 residues. V gave up 4 bases and J gave up 4 bases, with 17 bases separating them. Germline V lookup: CDR1 MNHEY, CDR2 SMNVEV (reference sequence). The CDR3 spells CASSSLYGRVYNEQFF. CDR3 DNA sequence: TGTGCCAGCAGTTCGCTATATGGGCGGGTTTACAATGAGCAGTTCTTC.

The CDR3 is CASSYSAVGNYEQYV. In nucleotides, the CDR3 is TGTGCCAGCAGTTACTCCGCGGTAGGGAACTACGAGCAGTACGTC. V and J are TRBV6-5 and TRBJ2-7; unclear D gene. V lost 0 bases, J lost 3 bases, and 12 bases lay in between. This CDR3 contains 15 residues. Germline V gene data show CDR1 as MNHEY and CDR2 as SVGAGI.

J is TRBJ1-2 and V is TRBV18, with 8 bases fitting TRBD1. The length of the CDR3 is 15 residues. CDR1 KGHSH and CDR2 LQKENI come from the germline V gene. Unmatched junction bases numbered 7, after V lost 3 bases and J lost 4 bases. The CDR3 protein is CASSPLITGGYGYTF. CDR3 coding DNA: TGTGCCAGCTCACCTCTTATAACAGGGGGCTATGGCTACACCTTC.

The rearrangement uses TRBV7-2 and TRBJ1-2; tentatively, D is TRBD1 (6 bases). CDR3 size: 17 residues. V was trimmed by 5 bases and J by 4 bases, leaving 23 bases between them. CDR1 is SGHTA, CDR2 FQGNSA, per germline. The CDR3 spells CASSDPQGPNPLYGYTF. CDR3 in DNA: TGTGCCAGCAGCGATCCTCAGGGGCCGAACCCTCTCTATGGCTACACCTTC. The full variable domain, in which reference TRBV7-2 and TRBJ1-2 provide the parts outside the CDR3, is GAGVSQSPSNKVTEKGKDVELRCDPISGHTALYWYRQSLGQGLEFLIYFQGNSAPDKSGLPSDRFSAERTGGSVSTLTIQRTQQEDSAVYLCASSDPQGPNPLYGYTFGSGTRLTVV.

The CDR3 coding sequence is TGCGCCAGCAGTGAACTTGCTCCAGCGAGAAACACCATATATTTT. This gives the protein CASSELAPARNTIYF. V gene TRBV10-2 combines with J gene TRBJ1-3; no clear D gene. Germline V gene sequence: CDR1 WSHSY, CDR2 SAAADI. The CDR3 loop spans 15 amino acids. V was shortened by 3 bases and J by 5 bases, with 14 bases between the two germline ends.

The rearrangement joins TRBV28 to TRBJ2-7; D may correspond to TRBD1 or TRBD2 (6 bases each). The germline V and J ends were trimmed by 3 bases and 7 bases, with 19 bases remaining between them. The CDR3 is 15 residues long. Germline V gives CDR1 MDHEN, CDR2 SYDVKM. Here the CDR3 reads CASSLGGEGDLEQYV. CDR3 nucleotide sequence: TGTGCCAGCAGTTTGGGAGGAGAGGGGGACTTGGAGCAGTACGTC.

The CDR3 protein is CASSLTTRTGELFF. The CDR3 bases are TGTGCCAGCAGCTTAACGACCAGGACCGGGGAGCTGTTTTTT. The chain couples TRBV7-3 to TRBJ2-2; D is unresolved. Germline V gives CDR1 SGHTA, CDR2 FQGTGA. V was cut by 0 bases and J by 5 bases, with 7 bases left in between. The CDR3 covers 14 residues. The whole variable domain, filled in from reference TRBV7-3 and TRBJ2-2, reads GAGVSQTPSNKVTEKGKYVELRCDPISGHTALYWYRQSLGQGPEFLIYFQGTGAADDSGLPNDRFFAVRPEGSVSTLKIQRTERGDSAVYLCASSLTTRTGELFFGEGSRLTVL.

The chain carries TRBV12-3 or TRBV12-4 and TRBJ2-5; no reliable D call. CDR3 size: 11 residues. Trimming removed 6 bases at V and 4 bases at J, with 6 bases between. CDR3 DNA sequence: TGTGCCAGCAGCCAAACAGAGACCCAGTACTTC. This sequence encodes CASSQTETQYF.

V is TRBV6-5 and J is TRBJ1-2; 8 nucleotides align to TRBD1. The CDR3 has 15 residues. The germline gives CDR1 MNHEY, CDR2 SVGAGI. Unmatched junction bases numbered 6, after V lost 2 bases and J lost 4 bases. CDR3 nucleotide sequence: TGTGCCAGCAGTTACGCAGGGGGCGGAGGCTATGGCTACACCTTC. Translated: CASSYAGGGGYGYTF.

This clone has just a few counts. The chain joins TRBV5-4 to TRBJ1-2, with a tentative D call TRBD1 (6 bases). Per germline, CDR1 SGHNT and CDR2 YYREEE (reference sequence). The CDR3 contains 13 residues. Trimming removed 6 bases from V and 7 bases from J, with 16 bases in between. DNA of the CDR3: TGTGCCAGCAACCCAACAGGGAACGTTGGCTACACCTTC. It yields the protein CASNPTGNVGYTF.

The chain is built from TRBV7-7 and TRBJ2-1; maybe TRBD1 (5 bases). Germline values: CDR1 SSHAT, CDR2 FNYEAQ (reference sequence). The germline V and J ends were trimmed by 7 bases and 6 bases, with 16 bases remaining between them. This CDR3 has 14 amino acids. As DNA, the CDR3 is TGTGCCAGCACCCTGACAGCATCGAGCAATGAGCAGTTCTTC. It encodes CASTLTASSNEQFF.

This clone came up a few times. This chain uses TRBV27 with TRBJ1-2; the D is unclear. This CDR3 is 14 amino acids long. Trimming removed 4 bases from V and 0 bases from J, with 9 bases in between. Germline CDR1 and CDR2: MNHEY and SMNVEV (reference sequence). The CDR3 spells CASSSQRANYGYTF. As DNA, the CDR3 is TGTGCCAGCAGTTCACAGCGGGCTAACTATGGCTACACCTTC.

The chain recombines TRBV7-3 with TRBJ2-2; 8 bases map to TRBD1. The V gene end was trimmed by 5 bases and the J gene end by 7 bases; junction bases not matched to a gene: 18. Germline CDR1 reads SGHTA; CDR2 reads FQGTGA. The CDR3 is made up of 18 amino acids. CDR3 sequence reads: CASSRTSSQGAFIGELFF. In DNA form, the CDR3 reads TGTGCCAGCAGCCGAACCTCCAGTCAGGGGGCGTTCATCGGGGAGCTGTTTTTT.

The chain carries TRBV4-1 and TRBJ1-5, with D unresolved. Germline CDR1 reads MGHRA; CDR2 reads YSYEKL. V lost 0 bases to trimming and J lost 14 bases, with 17 bases between them. The CDR3 consists of 14 residues. The DNA for the CDR3 is TGCGCCAGCAGCCAAGATCTCCGCGCAGGCCTCAAGCATTTT. Translating it yields CASSQDLRAGLKHF.

The rearrangement links TRBV6-5 to TRBJ1-5; the match to TRBD1 covers 7 bases. The CDR3 sequence is 14 residues long. From germline, CDR1 is MNHEY and CDR2 SVGAGI. V lost 5 bases and J lost 2; bases outside the gene matches: 3. The CDR3 protein is CASSHTGGNQPQHF. CDR3 bases: TGTGCCAGCAGTCATACAGGGGGCAATCAGCCCCAGCATTTT.

This clone occurred a few times. The rearrangement uses TRBV28 and TRBJ1-1; D unresolved. The CDR3 covers 12 residues. V dropped 1 base and J dropped 13 bases, with 13 bases sitting between them. Germline CDR1 MDHEN, CDR2 SYDVKM. The CDR3 loop reads CASSLYQSAGFF. The CDR3 nucleotides read TGTGCCAGCAGTTTATATCAGTCCGCAGGTTTCTTT.

This clone occurred a few times. This chain joins TRBV2 and TRBJ1-6; D remains ambiguous. CDR3 length equals 14 residues. With 6 bases removed from V and 9 bases from J, the gap between germline ends came to 15 bases. CDR1 SNHLY and CDR2 FYNNEI come from the germline V gene. The CDR3 spells CASSGLHDGSPLHF. The CDR3 DNA sequence: TGTGCCAGCAGCGGCCTCCACGATGGTTCACCCCTCCACTTT.

The chain uses TRBV29-1 and TRBJ1-4; 8 nucleotides align to TRBD1. J lost 8 bases, V lost 6 bases, and 8 bases had no gene match. CDR1 is SQVTM, CDR2 ANQGSEA, per germline. The CDR3 extends over 13 amino acids. In nucleotides, the CDR3 is TGCAGCGTGTCCCAGGGGGCTGGGGAAAAACTGTTTTTT. Translated: CSVSQGAGEKLFF.

The CDR3: CASSLVTGNQETQYF. The CDR3 bases are TGTGCCAGCAGCTTGGTTACAGGTAACCAAGAGACCCAGTACTTC. This rearrangement joins TRBV5-4 to TRBJ2-5; maybe TRBD1 (5 bases). V was pared by 0 bases and J by 0 bases, with 9 bases between. The germline V gene encodes CDR1 SGHNT and CDR2 YYREEE (reference sequence). This CDR3 contains 15 residues.